The subject of this entry is one TCR beta chain. The sample originates from a study of blood T cell repertoires in COVID-19. Study summary: Nucleic acid was either cDNA or gDNA, and it came from T cells, B-cell-depleted T cells, or PBMCs.

From germline, CDR1 is SNHLY and CDR2 FYNNEI. CDR3 size: 14 residues. V dropped 7 bases and J dropped 1 base, with 13 bases sitting between them. Per the authors' pipeline: Reference gene primer amplification gave estimated nucleated cell counts. TCRdb's copy holds only in-frame clones and misses some; the assay was immunoSEQ multiplex PCR. V and J calls and clone size are copied from that table; D and trimming were computed from the DNA. Among more than 350,000 clones listed, about 89% were seen once. Enrolment of Seattle patients took place during active infection, and they were followed longitudinally.

The sequencing sample was made of peripheral blood. This chain connects TRBV2 to TRBJ1-2, with a possible D match to TRBD1 (6 bases). The source of this sequence is a woman in her 30s with COVID-19, enrolled during active disease. CDR3 loop: CASTLWGRNYGYTF. The CDR3 DNA reads TGTGCCAGCACCCTGTGGGGGCGTAACTATGGCTACACCTTC.